The T cell receptor (beta chain) described here comes from a study of blood T cell repertoires in COVID-19. The wider study: Sources were T cells, B-cell-depleted T cells, or PBMCs; the material itself was cDNA or gDNA.

In the source study's methods: Researchers report that nucleated cell counts were estimated from reference gene primer amplification. Using immunoSEQ multiplex PCR, the repertoire was profiled, and TCRdb retains in-frame clones only, with some absent. V, J and clone size were drawn from that table, and D and trimming were deduced from the DNA. Among about 120,000 clones, approximately 84% were seen once, and the ten largest hold roughly 1.4%. V shed 3 bases, J shed 0 bases, and the junction held 9 bases outside the gene matches. The CDR3 spans 17 residues. Germline CDR1 is SGDLS and CDR2 is YYNGEE. V is TRBV9 and J is TRBJ2-1, with 7 nucleotides matching TRBD1. The receptor's source is a middle-aged man with acute or convalescent COVID-19. Material: peripheral blood. The CDR3 nucleotides read TGTGCCAGCAGCGCCCAACCACAGGGGCTCTCCTACAATGAGCAGTTCTTC. Amino acid sequence: CASSAQPQGLSYNEQFF.